The 32 T cell receptor beta chains below come from one sample, sequenced in a study of blood T cell repertoires in COVID-19. Assay: immunoSEQ multiplex PCR; the TCRdb copy retains only in-frame clones and omits some. The data show about 250,000 clones, around 82% seen once. The specimen sequenced was PBMCs or T cells enriched from blood (not recorded which). These receptors all stem from a woman in her thirties or forties who had been exposed to COVID-19.

J is TRBJ2-3 and V is TRBV3-1 (or the pseudogene TRBV3-2); D possibly corresponds to TRBD2 (5 bases). The CDR3 is 12 amino acids. CDR1 is LGHDT, CDR2 YNNKEL, per germline (reference sequence). The V and J ends lost 0 bases and 8 bases respectively, with 6 bases between them. CDR3 protein: CASSQEAVTQYF. CDR3 bases: TGTGCCAGCAGCCAAGAAGCGGTTACGCAGTATTTT.

This chain joins TRBV2 and TRBJ1-2; TRBD1 matches 7 bases. The CDR3 contains 15 residues. CDR1 SNHLY and CDR2 FYNNEI come from the germline V gene. J gave up 2 bases and V 2 bases, and 5 bases lay outside the gene matches. CDR3 residues: CASSEQQGGNYGYTF. CDR3 DNA: TGTGCCAGCAGTGAACAGCAGGGGGGAAACTATGGCTACACCTTC.

The chain carries TRBV19 and TRBJ1-4, with unresolved D. CDR1 and CDR2 (germline): LNHDA, SQIVND (reference sequence). Trimming stripped 1 base from V and 0 bases from J, with 6 bases between. The CDR3 is 15 amino acids. This CDR3 reads CASSIGHSTNEKLFF. The CDR3 bases are TGTGCCAGTAGTATAGGACACTCAACTAATGAAAAACTGTTTTTT.

J is TRBJ2-3 and V is TRBV7-2; possibly TRBD1 for D (6 bases). The CDR3 is 16 residues long. Deletions cut 1 base from V and 0 bases from J, with 11 bases between. Germline-derived CDR1 and CDR2 are SGHTA and FQGNSA. The CDR3 DNA sequence: TGTGCCAGCAGCTTAGGTTGGGGGCGTAGCACAGATACGCAGTATTTT. Amino acids: CASSLGWGRSTDTQYF.

V is TRBV30 and J is TRBJ1-5, with 8 bases matching TRBD1. Trimming took 2 bases from V and 4 from J; bases not matched to a gene: 4. Germline V lookup: CDR1 GTSNPN, CDR2 SVGIG (reference sequence). The CDR3 is 14 residues long. CDR3 bases: TGTGCCTGGAGTCTCGACAGGGGTAATCAGCCCCAGCATTTT. Translated: CAWSLDRGNQPQHF.

The V and J genes are TRBV28 and TRBJ2-5; tentatively, D is TRBD1 (5 bases). V was cut by 6 bases and J by 5 bases, with 13 bases left in between. The germline gives CDR1 MDHEN, CDR2 SYDVKM. The CDR3 loop spans 13 amino acids. CDR3 loop: CASSQQGPETQYF. The CDR3, as DNA: TGTGCCAGCAGCCAGCAGGGTCCTGAGACCCAGTACTTC.

CDR3 loop: CASSNIRQGFNQPQHF. CDR3 DNA sequence: TGTGCCAGCAGCAATATCCGCCAGGGGTTCAATCAGCCCCAGCATTTT. The chain recombines TRBV27 with TRBJ1-5; TRBD1 might be the D (6 bases). Germline V gene sequence: CDR1 MNHEY, CDR2 SMNVEV (reference sequence). Trimming took 6 bases from V and 3 from J, leaving 18 bases between them. This CDR3 is built from 16 residues.

The V and J genes are TRBV6-1 and TRBJ1-5; D perhaps matches TRBD1 (6 bases). The V and J ends lost 0 bases and 14 bases respectively, with 17 bases between them. Germline-derived CDR1 and CDR2 are MNHNS and SASEGT. The CDR3 sequence is 14 residues long. In nucleotides, the CDR3 is TGTGCCAGCAGTGAAGCGCTTCGAGGGGGTATCGAGCATTTT. Protein sequence: CASSEALRGGIEHF.

This sequence joins TRBV4-1 and TRBJ2-7; 9 bases fit TRBD1. Germline assignment: CDR1 MGHRA and CDR2 YSYEKL. The V and J ends lost 1 base and 2 bases, in that order; junction bases with no gene match: 9. The CDR3 runs to 17 residues. The CDR3 region has the DNA TGCGCCAGCAGCCAAGTTCCCGGGACAGGGAATCCCTACGAGCAGTACTTC. It specifies CASSQVPGTGNPYEQYF.

V gene TRBV5-1 combines with J gene TRBJ2-2, with a possible D match to TRBD1 (6 bases). Germline V CDR1 and CDR2: SGHRS, YFSETQ. Trimming removed 2 bases from V and 5 bases from J, with 13 bases in between. This CDR3 region has 15 residues. As DNA, the CDR3 is TGCGCCAGCAGCTTCCAGGGGTCGAGGACCGGGGAGCTGTTTTTT. Residues: CASSFQGSRTGELFF. The complete variable domain, with remaining parts taken from reference TRBV5-1 and TRBJ2-2, reads KAGVTQTPRYLIKTRGQQVTLSCSPISGHRSVSWYQQTPGQGLQFLFEYFSETQRNKGNFPGRFSGRQFSNSRSEMNVSTLELGDSALYLCASSFQGSRTGELFFGEGSRLTVL.

The CDR3: CASSQDSGEAFF. CDR3 coding DNA: TGTGCCAGCAGCCAAGATTCAGGGGAAGCTTTCTTT. This chain joins TRBV4-2 and TRBJ1-1, with TRBD1 as a possible D gene (5 bases). Trimming removed 0 bases at V and 8 bases at J, with 7 bases between. The length of the CDR3 is 12 residues. CDR1 and CDR2 (germline): LGHNA, YNFKEQ.

This chain links TRBV27 with TRBJ1-2; tentatively, D is TRBD1 (6 bases). The CDR3 has 17 residues. The ends were cut back, 2 bases at V and 4 bases at J, with 20 bases in the middle. In germline, CDR1 is MNHEY, CDR2 SMNVEV (reference sequence). The CDR3 bases are TGTGCCAGCAGTTTAGGTGGGGCAGGGGAGGGCAGCTATGGCTACACCTTC. It yields the protein CASSLGGAGEGSYGYTF.

This sequence joins TRBV10-3 and TRBJ2-7, with D uncertain. Looked up from germline, CDR1 is ENHRY and CDR2 is SYGVKD. V was pared by 0 bases and J by 7 bases, with 10 bases between. There are 13 residues in the CDR3. The DNA for the CDR3 is TGTGCCATCAGTGAGTCCCCAGGTGGGGAGCAGTACTTC. As protein: CAISESPGGEQYF.

The chain has TRBV5-1 and TRBJ1-1, with TRBD1 identical over 8 bases. This CDR3 has 17 residues. V gave up 0 bases and J gave up 1 base; unmatched junction bases: 8. Germline V lookup: CDR1 SGHRS, CDR2 YFSETQ. Here the CDR3 reads CASSLGIGQGGNTEAFF. CDR3 bases: TGCGCCAGCAGCTTGGGAATCGGACAGGGCGGGAACACTGAAGCTTTCTTT.

The chain joins TRBV18 to TRBJ1-1, with a tentative D call TRBD1 (6 bases). The ends were cut back, 5 bases at V and 3 bases at J, with 13 bases in the middle. Germline values: CDR1 KGHSH, CDR2 LQKENI. The CDR3 runs 14 residues. The CDR3 region is CASSSTGWDTEAFF. The CDR3 bases are TGTGCCAGCTCATCTACAGGGTGGGACACTGAAGCTTTCTTT.

This clone has a single count. The chain uses TRBV28 and TRBJ2-2; D call uncertain. Trimming shortened V by 6 bases and J by 1 base, and 6 bases separated the two germline ends. This CDR3 has 13 amino acids. Germline V gives CDR1 MDHEN, CDR2 SYDVKM. CDR3 sequence: CASRGLNTGELFF. The CDR3 nucleotides read TGTGCCAGCAGGGGCTTGAACACCGGGGAGCTGTTTTTT.

The gene calls are TRBV11-3 and TRBJ2-2; possibly TRBD1 for D (5 bases). The CDR3 totals 18 residues. Trimming took 0 bases from V and 0 from J, leaving 14 bases between them. Germline CDR1 and CDR2: SGHNT and YENEEA. CDR3: CASSLDPQGTANTGELFF. CDR3 coding DNA: TGTGCCAGCAGCTTAGATCCCCAGGGCACCGCGAACACCGGGGAGCTGTTTTTT.

There are many counts of this clone. The chain has TRBV6-5 and TRBJ1-5; the D gene is possibly TRBD1 (6 bases). The CDR3 extends over 13 amino acids. Trimming stripped 5 bases from V and 7 bases from J, with 12 bases between. The germline V gene encodes CDR1 MNHEY and CDR2 SVGAGI. The CDR3 nucleotides are TGTGCCAGCAGTACAGGGACCAACCAGCCCCAGCATTTT. It encodes CASSTGTNQPQHF.

The chain carries TRBV5-4 and TRBJ2-7; D not certain. With 0 bases removed from V and 5 bases from J, the gap between germline ends came to 15 bases. The CDR3 extends over 15 amino acids. CDR1 and CDR2 from the germline V gene are SGHNT and YYREEE (reference sequence). CDR3 amino acids: CASSLVGASPHEQYF. The CDR3 DNA follows: TGTGCCAGCAGCTTGGTTGGAGCCTCTCCCCACGAGCAGTACTTC.

The chain combines TRBV10-3 with TRBJ1-2; 7 nucleotides align to TRBD1. V trimming: 0 bases; J trimming: 4 bases; junction bases outside the gene matches: 8. The germline CDR1 and CDR2 sequences are ENHRY and SYGVKD. There are 16 residues in the CDR3. The CDR3 sequence is CAISESLDRPVYGYTF. For the CDR3, the DNA is TGTGCCATCAGTGAGTCGCTGGACAGGCCGGTCTATGGCTACACCTTC.

This chain joins TRBV7-2 and TRBJ1-1; 9 nucleotides agree with TRBD1. The CDR3 has 15 residues. After removal of 7 bases from V and 5 bases from J, the junction contained 11 bases not matched to a gene. CDR1 is SGHTA, CDR2 FQGNSA, per germline. The CDR3 coding sequence is TGTGCCAGCACCCTAAGAGGGGGACAGGGAACTGAAGCTTTCTTT. It codes for CASTLRGGQGTEAFF.

The V gene is TRBV5-1, the J gene TRBJ2-1; D may be TRBD2 (6 bases). Per the germline V gene, CDR1 is SGHRS and CDR2 is YFSETQ. V lost 4 bases, J lost 7 bases, and 12 bases lay in between. CDR3 length: 13 residues. Here the CDR3 reads CASSVDGGNEQFF. CDR3 sequence (DNA): TGCGCCAGCAGCGTGGACGGGGGAAATGAGCAGTTCTTC.

This sequence joins TRBV2 and TRBJ2-1, with D perhaps TRBD2 (5 bases). The germline V gene has CDR1 SNHLY and CDR2 FYNNEI. With 3 bases removed from V and 4 bases from J, the gap between germline ends came to 19 bases. CDR3 length: 17 residues. The chain's CDR3 is CASSEWTPKRGYNEQFF. The DNA of the CDR3 is TGTGCCAGCAGTGAGTGGACTCCGAAAAGAGGATACAATGAGCAGTTCTTC.

This chain uses TRBV28 with TRBJ2-5; 9 nucleotides match TRBD1. Germline lookup yields CDR1 MDHEN and CDR2 SYDVKM. V was pared by 3 bases and J by 2 bases, with 4 bases of the junction left unmatched. This CDR3 contains 15 residues. As DNA, the CDR3 is TGTGCCAGCAGTTTCAGACAGGGGGTTCAAGAGACCCAGTACTTC. Translation: CASSFRQGVQETQYF.

This clone was found a few times. The chain links TRBV5-4 to TRBJ1-4, with 9 bases fitting TRBD1. CDR1 is SGHNT, CDR2 YYREEE, per germline (reference sequence). The CDR3 sequence is 14 residues long. Germline trimming cut 3 bases from V and 6 bases from J; bases unmatched to any gene: 3. As DNA, the CDR3 is TGTGCCAGCAGCTCCCGGGACAGGGATGAAAAACTGTTTTTT. It is translated as CASSSRDRDEKLFF.

V gene TRBV2 combines with J gene TRBJ2-3, with 7 bases aligning to TRBD1. With 6 bases clipped from V and 2 bases from J, the junction kept 2 bases outside the gene matches. CDR1 is SNHLY and CDR2 is FYNNEI in the germline V gene. This CDR3 is built from 13 residues. The CDR3 DNA follows: TGTGCCAGCAGGGGACAGCTCACAGATACGCAGTATTTT. This gives the protein CASRGQLTDTQYF.

The rearrangement uses TRBV4-1 and TRBJ2-3; a weak D match, TRBD2 (7 bases). The V end lost 4 bases, the J end lost 1 base, and 21 bases lay between the germline ends. The CDR3 length is 18 residues. The germline V gene encodes CDR1 MGHRA and CDR2 YSYEKL. The CDR3 coding sequence is TGCGCCAGCAGCCCAGGAGGGGGGGGAGCTATCGGCACAGATACGCAGTATTTT. This sequence encodes CASSPGGGGAIGTDTQYF.

J is TRBJ1-1 and V is TRBV6-1; D is unclear. This CDR3 has 12 amino acids. Trimming stripped 3 bases from V and 6 bases from J, with 8 bases between. In germline, CDR1 is MNHNS, CDR2 SASEGT. The CDR3 bases are TGTGCCAGCAGTGAGAGAGGGTCTGAAGCTTTCTTT. Protein sequence: CASSERGSEAFF.

The chain links TRBV7-9 to TRBJ1-6, with no clear D. The CDR3 has 13 amino acids. V lost 1 base, J lost 14 bases, and 12 bases lay in between. Germline-derived CDR1 and CDR2 are SEHNR and FQNEAQ (reference sequence). CDR3 sequence reads: CASSLDSSSALHF. The CDR3 bases are TGTGCCAGCAGCTTAGACAGTTCCTCGGCCCTCCACTTT.

The chain uses TRBV9 and TRBJ2-3; TRBD2 matches at 9 bases. CDR3 length: 15 amino acids. Germline loops: CDR1 SGDLS, CDR2 YYNGEE. Unmatched junction bases numbered 3, after V lost 0 bases and J lost 4 bases. CDR3 nucleotide sequence: TGTGCCAGCAGCGTAGGTATAGCGGGGGCAGATACGCAGTATTTT. This encodes CASSVGIAGADTQYF.

This clone has just a few counts. This rearrangement joins TRBV29-1 to TRBJ1-4; D remains unclear. V was clipped by 5 bases and J by 8 bases, with 12 bases between them. The CDR3 loop spans 12 amino acids. CDR1 is SQVTM, CDR2 ANQGSEA, per germline. CDR3 in amino acids: CSVRRAGEKLFF. DNA of the CDR3: TGCAGCGTTCGCCGGGCGGGGGAAAAACTGTTTTTT.

The chain links TRBV5-6 to TRBJ1-2; D is possibly TRBD1 (6 bases). Germline V gene data show CDR1 as SGHDT and CDR2 as YYEEEE. Trimming cost V 4 bases and J 13 bases, with 17 bases left between them. The CDR3 runs to 12 residues. CDR3 sequence: CASSVRRRGGTF. The DNA for the CDR3 is TGTGCCAGCAGCGTGCGACGGAGGGGGGGCACCTTC.